The rows below give T cell receptor beta chains drawn from one sample of a study of blood T cell repertoires in COVID-19. Sequenced by immunoSEQ multiplex PCR; TCRdb stores in-frame clones only, minus some. The table records around 150,000 clones, about nine tenths of them present only once. The sequenced material came from peripheral blood. The receptors derive from a human donor with COVID-19, enrolled during active disease. The donor label of this sample is uncertain. The CDR3 runs from the conserved cysteine through the conserved F or W. D genes are given only for firm matches. Clone size is given for some rows only: seen once, a few or many times, or a class if the clone is expanded.

d_gene: -
j_gene: TRBJ1-6
abundance: -
v_gene: TRBV2
CDR3aa: CASSFQGNSPLHF
CDR3nt: TGTGCCAGTTCCTTTCAGGGCAATTCACCCCTCCACTTT

d_gene: -
j_gene: TRBJ2-3
abundance: -
v_gene: TRBV7-2
CDR3aa: CASSTADPATGTSTDTQYF
CDR3nt: TGTGCCAGCAGCACCGCGGACCCCGCGACAGGGACTAGCACAGATACGCAGTATTTT

d_gene: -
j_gene: TRBJ2-1
abundance: -
v_gene: TRBV29-1
CDR3aa: CSHHRDSYNEQFF
CDR3nt: TGCAGCCACCACAGAGACTCCTACAATGAGCAGTTCTTC

d_gene: -
j_gene: TRBJ2-2
abundance: -
v_gene: TRBV6-4
CDR3aa: CASSQGNTGELFF
CDR3nt: TGTGCCAGCAGTCAGGGAAACACCGGGGAGCTGTTTTTT

d_gene: -
j_gene: TRBJ2-1
abundance: -
v_gene: TRBV5-1
CDR3aa: CASSRDFSYNEQFF
CDR3nt: TGCGCCAGCAGCCGGGACTTCTCCTACAATGAGCAGTTCTTC

d_gene: TRBD1
j_gene: TRBJ1-5
abundance: -
v_gene: TRBV6-5
CDR3aa: CASGDRGKGNQPQHF
CDR3nt: TGTGCCAGCGGAGACAGGGGGAAGGGCAATCAGCCCCAGCATTTT

d_gene: -
j_gene: TRBJ1-2
abundance: -
v_gene: TRBV6-5
CDR3aa: CASRLIANYGYTF
CDR3nt: TGTGCCAGCAGGCTTATAGCTAACTATGGCTACACCTTC

d_gene: TRBD2
j_gene: TRBJ2-1
abundance: few
v_gene: TRBV4-1
CDR3aa: CASSQEVVAGGNEQFF
CDR3nt: TGCGCCAGCAGCCAAGAGGTGGTAGCGGGGGGGAATGAGCAGTTCTTC

d_gene: TRBD1
j_gene: TRBJ1-4
abundance: -
v_gene: TRBV15
CDR3aa: CATSARTGPEKLFF
CDR3nt: TGTGCCACCAGCGCCCGGACAGGACCTGAAAAACTGTTTTTT

d_gene: TRBD1
j_gene: TRBJ2-1
abundance: -
v_gene: TRBV28
CDR3aa: CASSFWGTGVNEQFF
CDR3nt: TGTGCCAGCAGTTTCTGGGGGACAGGGGTCAATGAGCAGTTCTTC

d_gene: TRBD2
j_gene: TRBJ2-3
abundance: -
v_gene: TRBV6-5
CDR3aa: CASSLTSGGADTQYF
CDR3nt: TGTGCCAGCAGCCTAACTAGCGGGGGAGCGGATACGCAGTATTTT

d_gene: TRBD2
j_gene: TRBJ2-1
abundance: -
v_gene: TRBV7-9
CDR3aa: CASSYIAGSYNEQFF
CDR3nt: TGTGCCAGCAGTTATATAGCGGGATCCTACAATGAGCAGTTCTTC